This T cell receptor beta chain was sequenced for a study of PD-1 blockade in mismatch repair-deficient tumors. Germline lookup yields CDR1 LGHNT and CDR2 FRNRAP. This CDR3 comprises 17 residues. V shed 0 bases and J 6 bases; nucleotides not matched to a gene: 9. Clones were read by immunoSEQ multiplex PCR, and TCRdb kept only the in-frame ones, dropping some. The sample carries 35,000 to 40,000 clones, about four fifths recorded once. A single count supports this clone. The specimen comprised peripheral blood, sampled 4 weeks after starting pembrolizumab. V and J are TRBV12-5 and TRBJ2-2, with 8 bases that match TRBD2. The receptor's source is an adult with mismatch repair-deficient cancer. This chain's CDR3 is CASGLVKSGRVSGELFF. CDR3 DNA sequence: TGTGCTAGTGGTTTGGTAAAAAGCGGGAGAGTTTCCGGGGAGCTGTTTTTT.